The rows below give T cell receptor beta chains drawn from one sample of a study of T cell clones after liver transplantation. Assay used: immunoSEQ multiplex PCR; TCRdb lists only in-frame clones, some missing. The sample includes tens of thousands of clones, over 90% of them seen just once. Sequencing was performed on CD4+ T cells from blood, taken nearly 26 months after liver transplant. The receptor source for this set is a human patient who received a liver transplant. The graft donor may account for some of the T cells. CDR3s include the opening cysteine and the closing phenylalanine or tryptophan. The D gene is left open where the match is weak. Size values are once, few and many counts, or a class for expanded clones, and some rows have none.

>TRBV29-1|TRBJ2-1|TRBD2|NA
TGCAGCGTTAGCGGGAGAGTTCACAATGAGCAGTTCTTC
CSVSGRVHNEQFF
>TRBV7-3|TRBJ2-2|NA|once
TGTGCCAGCAGCTTATCCTCCGGGGAGCTGTTTTTT
CASSLSSGELFF
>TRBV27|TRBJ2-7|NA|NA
TGTGCCAGCAGCCTGAACGGGGGAGGCTCCTACGAGCAGTACTTC
CASSLNGGGSYEQYF
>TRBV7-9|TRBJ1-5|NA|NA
TGTGCCAGCAGCCGGACCGTCGGGCAGCCCCAGCATTTT
CASSRTVGQPQHF
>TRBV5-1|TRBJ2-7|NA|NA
TGCGCCAGCAGCTTGCGCCAGGACTACGAGCAGTACTTC
CASSLRQDYEQYF
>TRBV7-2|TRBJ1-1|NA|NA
TGTGCCAGCAGCTACTCCTGGGGGAACACTGAAGCTTTCTTT
CASSYSWGNTEAFF
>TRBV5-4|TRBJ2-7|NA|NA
TGTGCCAGCAGCTTGGCCCCTCACACCTACGAGCAGTACTTC
CASSLAPHTYEQYF
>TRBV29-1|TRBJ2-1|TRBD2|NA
TGCAGCGTTGAAGGACCCAGCGGGAGTAATAATGAGCAGTTCTTC
CSVEGPSGSNNEQFF
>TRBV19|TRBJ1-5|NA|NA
TGTGCCAGTAGTGTAAGCAGGGGTTGGGGTCAGCCCCAGCATTTT
CASSVSRGWGQPQHF
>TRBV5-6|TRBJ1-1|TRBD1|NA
TGTGCCAGCAGCTATACAGGGGGTTTCACTGAAGCTTTCTTT
CASSYTGGFTEAFF
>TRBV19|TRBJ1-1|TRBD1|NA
TGTGCCAGTATCGGGACAGAACTTGAAGCTTTCTTT
CASIGTELEAFF
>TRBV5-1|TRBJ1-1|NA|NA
TGCGCCAGCAGCTTGGCCGGTACAGGCGGGAACACTGAAGCTTTCTTT
CASSLAGTGGNTEAFF
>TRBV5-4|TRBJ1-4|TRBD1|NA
TGTGCCAGCAGCTCAGGACAGGGTGCTAATGAAAAACTGTTTTTT
CASSSGQGANEKLFF
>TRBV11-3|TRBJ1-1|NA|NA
TGTGCCAGCAGCTTAGACGGGGAAAACACTGAAGCTTTCTTT
CASSLDGENTEAFF
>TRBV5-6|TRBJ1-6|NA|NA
TGTGCCAGCAGCACGCCGGGGAGCTCCTATAATTCACCCCTCCACTTT
CASSTPGSSYNSPLHF
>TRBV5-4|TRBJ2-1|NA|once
TGTGCCAGCAGTCCGGGTGCTAGCAAGGATGAGCAGTTCTTC
CASSPGASKDEQFF
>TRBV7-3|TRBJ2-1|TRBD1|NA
TGTGCCAGCAGCCCGCCAGGGGGCGGCAATGAGCAGTTCTTC
CASSPPGGGNEQFF
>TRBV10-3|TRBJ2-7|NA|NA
TGTGCCATCAGATCGGACCAGTCCCTCTCCTACGAGCAGTACTTC
CAIRSDQSLSYEQYF
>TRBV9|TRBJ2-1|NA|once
TGTGCCAGCAGCCTTAGCGGCCTAAATGAGCAGTTCTTC
CASSLSGLNEQFF
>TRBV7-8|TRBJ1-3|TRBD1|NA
TGTGCCAGCAGCTCGTATCAGGGGGATGCAAACACCATATATTTT
CASSSYQGDANTIYF
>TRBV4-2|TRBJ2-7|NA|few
TGTGCCAGCAGCCAGTGGGAGGCTGGCACCTACGAGCAGTACTTC
CASSQWEAGTYEQYF
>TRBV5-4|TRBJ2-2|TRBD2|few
TGTGCCAGCAGCCTCAGGACTAGCGCTACGAACACCGGGGAGCTGTTTTTT
CASSLRTSATNTGELFF
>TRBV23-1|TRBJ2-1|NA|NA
TGCGCCAGCAGTCAAGAGGGCAAGAGACGCAACAATGAGCAGTTCTTC
CASSQEGKRRNNEQFF
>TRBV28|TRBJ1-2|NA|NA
TGTGCCAGCAGTTTAACACAGGAGACCTATGGCTACACCTTC
CASSLTQETYGYTF